The entry below gives a single T cell receptor (beta chain) sequence along with its context. Sequenced by immunoSEQ multiplex PCR; TCRdb stores in-frame clones only, minus some. In the table there are tens of thousands of clones, 80% to 95% of which are singletons. Per germline, CDR1 SEHNR and CDR2 FQNEAQ (reference sequence). The CDR3 spans 16 residues. V trimming: 5 bases; J trimming: 0 bases; junction bases outside the gene matches: 10. The sample is drawn from a study of T cell changes during pregnancy in multiple sclerosis. The chain combines TRBV7-9 with TRBJ2-7, with 7 bases aligning to TRBD2. Sequenced material: peripheral blood, taken in the first trimester of pregnancy. This sequence was found in a female donor with multiple sclerosis, enrolled in a pregnancy study. The CDR3 spells CASSQTREGSSYEQYF. CDR3 DNA: TGTGCCAGCAGCCAAACTAGGGAGGGAAGCTCCTACGAGCAGTACTTC.